One and the same sample provided the 27 T cell receptor beta chains below, sequenced in a study of T cells in Graves' hyperthyroidism and ophthalmopathy. TCR beta CDR3 sequences were amplified from RNA transcripts. The TCR CDR3 was amplified in a first-round RT-PCR using the HTBI primer set. TCRdb fed the multiplex PCR reads into MiXCR, producing one record per CDR3 protein. The profile shows approximately 870,000 distinct CDR3 sequences, about two fifths of them singletons. Sequencing was done on a sample of blood. These receptor sequences come from a man younger than 35 with Graves' hyperthyroidism.

Remarks on this clonotype: This may be a read error, as it is one base from a much larger clone. This chain joins TRBV7-2 and TRBJ2-7; 10 bases align to TRBD1. The CDR3 loop spans 13 amino acids. The junction had 3 bases not matched to a gene; V was cut back by 4 bases and J by 6 bases. From germline, CDR1 is SGHTA and CDR2 FQGNSA. CDR3 DNA: TGTGCCAGCAGCTGGGACAGGGGCGGCGAGCAGTACTTC. Protein product: CASSWDRGGEQYF.

In its sample, this clonotype was seen a few times. The chain combines TRBV6-4 with TRBJ1-2; D is perhaps TRBD1 (5 bases). Germline V gene data show CDR1 as MRHNA and CDR2 as SNTAGT. Trimming removed 4 bases at V and 8 bases at J, with 20 bases between. This CDR3 region has 15 residues. CDR3 protein: CASSASWDRGEGYTF. The CDR3 nucleotides read TGTGCCAGCAGTGCCTCCTGGGACCGCGGGGAAGGCTACACCTTC.

This chain uses TRBV2 with TRBJ1-2; D not resolved. Trimming took off 6 bases at V and 7 bases at J, with 12 bases between the two ends. Germline V gene lookup returns CDR1 SNHLY and CDR2 FYNNEI. This CDR3 has 12 residues. The CDR3 coding sequence is TGTGCCAGCAGCCAGTCAGCGGGTGGCTACACCTTC. It codes for CASSQSAGGYTF.

The gene calls are TRBV4-1 and TRBJ1-1; D ambiguous. The CDR3 spans 15 residues. The germline V gene encodes CDR1 MGHRA and CDR2 YSYEKL. Deletions cut 0 bases from V and 5 bases from J, with 13 bases between. CDR3 nucleotide sequence: TGCGCCAGCAGCCAAGAAGAGCTCTCAGGTACTGAAGCTTTCTTT. The encoded protein is CASSQEELSGTEAFF.

This clonotype showed up just a few times. V and J are TRBV6-5 and TRBJ1-1, with 7 bases matching TRBD1. The ends lost 6 bases at V and 5 bases at J; junction bases unmatched: 12. Germline V gives CDR1 MNHEY, CDR2 SVGAGI. The CDR3 runs to 15 residues. The CDR3 is CASSQTITGVTEAFF. The DNA for the CDR3 is TGTGCCAGCAGCCAGACTATTACAGGGGTTACTGAAGCTTTCTTT.

There are a few counts of this clonotype. The chain is built from TRBV9 and TRBJ1-1; D unclear. Germline V gene sequence: CDR1 SGDLS, CDR2 YYNGEE. CDR3 size: 15 residues. V lost 4 bases and J lost 1, with 14 bases in between. The CDR3 is CASSTQPGRNTEAFF. The CDR3 nucleotides are TGTGCCAGCAGCACCCAACCCGGCCGGAACACTGAAGCTTTCTTT.

In its sample, this clonotype was seen many times. V usage is TRBV24-1 and J usage is TRBJ2-7; 7 positions match TRBD1. This CDR3 spans 12 amino acids. Losses at the gene ends were 6 bases for V and 4 bases for J; bases not matched to a gene: 2. CDR1 is KGHDR and CDR2 is SFDVKD in the germline V gene. The CDR3 DNA is TGTGCCACCAGTAAGGGGGCTTACGAGCAGTACTTC. Its translation: CATSKGAYEQYF.

This clonotype was recorded a few times. V and J are TRBV11-2 and TRBJ1-1; D uncertain. This CDR3 comprises 13 residues. The germline V and J ends were trimmed by 2 bases and 4 bases, with 8 bases remaining between them. CDR1 and CDR2 (germline): SGHAT, FQNNGV. CDR3 in DNA: TGTGCCAGCAGCTTATGGCCGGGCACTGAAGCTTTCTTT. Its translation is CASSLWPGTEAFF.

In its sample, this clonotype was seen many times. The chain employs TRBV19 and TRBJ2-2, with D unresolved. V dropped 3 bases and J dropped 1 base, with 6 bases sitting between them. The CDR3 is 14 amino acids. CDR1 and CDR2 from the germline V gene are LNHDA and SQIVND (reference sequence). CDR3 amino acids: CASSIAVNTGELFF. CDR3 nucleotides: TGTGCCAGTAGTATCGCGGTGAACACCGGGGAGCTGTTTTTT.

The V call is TRBV12-3 or TRBV12-4, the J call TRBJ1-2; D is uncertain. This CDR3 comprises 13 residues. V was shortened by 6 bases and J by 8 bases, with 16 bases between the two germline ends. The CDR3 DNA sequence: TGTGCCAGCAGCCCGGTCCCGTATGAGGGCTACACCTTC. This encodes CASSPVPYEGYTF.

V usage is TRBV6-5 and J usage is TRBJ1-2; 11 nucleotides align to TRBD1. The CDR3 has 15 residues. Germline CDR1 MNHEY, CDR2 SVGAGI. The V gene end was trimmed by 6 bases and the J gene end by 8 bases; junction bases not matched to a gene: 11. The CDR3 loop reads CASRLRTGGAEGYTF. CDR3 bases: TGTGCCAGCAGGCTACGGACAGGGGGCGCGGAAGGCTACACCTTC.

This clonotype came up many times. V is TRBV20-1 and J is TRBJ2-7; 7 positions agree with TRBD2. The germline CDR1 and CDR2 sequences are DFQATT and SNEGSKA (reference sequence). The CDR3 totals 13 residues. The ends lost 7 bases at V and 9 bases at J; junction bases unmatched: 15. CDR3 in DNA: TGCAGTGACCTGGGGGGGGGACGGGTAGGGCAGTACTTC. It specifies CSDLGGGRVGQYF.

J is TRBJ2-2 and V is TRBV30; weak D call: TRBD1 (6 bases). The ends were cut back, 3 bases at V and 6 bases at J, with 14 bases in the middle. CDR3 size: 14 residues. Germline-derived CDR1 and CDR2 are GTSNPN and SVGIG (reference sequence). CDR3 in amino acids: CAWRRDRRAGELFF. DNA for the CDR3: TGTGCCTGGAGGAGAGACAGGCGGGCCGGGGAGCTGTTTTTT.

The chain combines TRBV7-2 with TRBJ2-7; D might be TRBD1 or TRBD2, each matching 5 bases. There are 16 residues in the CDR3. Germline V gives CDR1 SGHTA, CDR2 FQGNSA. V was shortened by 2 bases and J by 5 bases, with 19 bases between the two germline ends. The chain's CDR3 is CASSLYGDQKYHEQYF. Here the CDR3 DNA reads TGTGCCAGCAGCTTATATGGGGACCAAAAGTACCACGAGCAGTACTTC.

The table lists this clonotype with many counts. The J gene is TRBJ2-5, the V gene TRBV7-3; D unresolved. The CDR3 runs 13 residues. V dropped 1 base and J dropped 4 bases, with 7 bases sitting between them. Germline CDR1 and CDR2: SGHTA and FQGTGA. CDR3 DNA: TGTGCCAGCAGCTTAAGTATGGGAGAGACCCAGTACTTC. It encodes CASSLSMGETQYF.

There are many counts of this clonotype. The chain joins TRBV20-1 to TRBJ2-7; D is uncertain. With 1 base removed from V and 0 bases from J, the gap between germline ends came to 7 bases. The germline CDR1 and CDR2 sequences are DFQATT and SNEGSKA (reference sequence). The CDR3 runs 13 residues. The CDR3 coding sequence is TGCAGTGCTAGAGCGCCTAGCTCCTACGAGCAGTACTTC. It codes for CSARAPSSYEQYF.

The V gene is TRBV10-3, the J gene TRBJ1-6, with D uncertain. Germline lookup yields CDR1 ENHRY and CDR2 SYGVKD. The CDR3 is 12 residues long. Trimming took off 10 bases at V and 9 bases at J, with 13 bases between the two ends. CDR3 in DNA: TGTGCCACCCCGGGAGGCTCTTCACCCCTCCACTTT. Translated: CATPGGSSPLHF.

The J gene is TRBJ2-7, the V gene TRBV12-3 or TRBV12-4, with 10 bases aligning to TRBD2. This CDR3 spans 15 amino acids. V was pared by 5 bases and J by 3 bases, with 7 bases of the junction left unmatched. CDR3 DNA: TGTGCCAGCAGTCGAAGCGGGGGGGCCTTCTACGAGCAGTACTTC. The encoded protein is CASSRSGGAFYEQYF.

This clonotype was observed many times. The chain employs TRBV24-1 and TRBJ2-5; unclear D gene. V was cut by 0 bases and J by 5 bases, with 3 bases left in between. CDR1 is KGHDR, CDR2 SFDVKD, per germline. CDR3 size: 12 residues. CDR3 bases: TGTGCCACCAGTGATTTGGCGGAGACCCAGTACTTC. Translation: CATSDLAETQYF.

This clonotype was observed many times. The rearrangement joins TRBV10-3 to TRBJ2-2; TRBD2 agrees at 9 bases. This CDR3 spans 14 amino acids. Losses at the gene ends were 9 bases for V and 7 bases for J; bases not matched to a gene: 9. The V gene's germline CDR1 is ENHRY and CDR2 SYGVKD. CDR3 loop: CAIAPGTSFGELFF. The CDR3 coding sequence is TGTGCCATAGCACCCGGGACTAGCTTCGGGGAGCTGTTTTTT.

This clonotype was observed a few times. This chain links TRBV20-1 with TRBJ2-2; D gene ambiguous. Trimming removed 3 bases from V and 0 bases from J, with 5 bases in between. The CDR3 length is 13 residues. Germline loops: CDR1 DFQATT, CDR2 SNEGSKA (reference sequence). CDR3 DNA: TGCAGTGCTAGTCCCGCGAACACCGGGGAGCTGTTTTTT. It specifies CSASPANTGELFF.

This clonotype has only a few counts. J is TRBJ2-7 and V is TRBV19, with TRBD2 as a possible D gene (5 bases). This CDR3 has 12 amino acids. CDR1 and CDR2 from the germline V gene are LNHDA and SQIVND (reference sequence). CDR3 coding DNA: TGTGTCGGGAAGGCTAGCAGATACGAGCAGTACTTC. Translation gives CVGKASRYEQYF.

This clonotype has ten or more counts. One junction end does not reproduce the germline sequence, and a read error may be involved. The chain is built from TRBV10-1 and TRBJ2-7; D uncertain. CDR3 length: 9 amino acids. Germline CDR1 reads WNHNN; CDR2 reads SYGVQD (reference sequence). The CDR3 region is CASSARSHF. The CDR3 DNA sequence: TGCGCCAGCAGTGCCAGGTCTCACTTC.

This chain joins TRBV5-6 and TRBJ2-7; D is unclear. The CDR3 contains 11 residues. CDR1 and CDR2 from the germline V gene are SGHDT and YYEEEE. Trimming left V 4 bases short and J 6 bases short, with 8 bases between. Here the CDR3 reads CASSARGEQYF. The CDR3 bases are TGTGCCAGCAGCGCCCGCGGCGAGCAGTACTTC.

This chain links TRBV19 with TRBJ2-6; tentative D call: TRBD1 (6 bases). Trimming left V 11 bases short and J 1 base short, with 9 bases between. Germline V gene data show CDR1 as LNHDA and CDR2 as SQIVND (reference sequence). This CDR3 spans 13 amino acids. The CDR3 here is CAGGASGANVLTF. The CDR3 DNA reads as TGTGCCGGGGGCGCGTCTGGGGCCAACGTCCTGACTTTC.

There are many counts of this clonotype. This chain links TRBV29-1 with TRBJ1-1; 11 bases align to TRBD1. The CDR3 spans 12 residues. Germline V lookup: CDR1 SQVTM, CDR2 ANQGSEA. With 3 bases clipped from V and 10 bases from J, the junction kept 4 bases outside the gene matches. The CDR3 sequence is CSVDGQGARAFF. In DNA, the CDR3 is TGCAGCGTTGACGGACAGGGGGCTCGAGCTTTCTTT.

In its sample, this clonotype was seen a few times. The chain joins TRBV4-1 to TRBJ2-5; D is possibly TRBD2 (6 bases). V was shortened by 4 bases and J by 5 bases, with 11 bases between the two germline ends. This CDR3 has 13 amino acids. CDR1 is MGHRA, CDR2 YSYEKL, per germline. The DNA for the CDR3 is TGCGCCAGCAGCCGCCTACGGGGGGAGACCCAGTACTTC. It encodes CASSRLRGETQYF.